This TCR beta chain emerged from a study of blood T cell repertoires in COVID-19. The overall study: Material from acute and convalescent COVID-19 was sourced from the United States, Italy and Spain.

Here immunoSEQ multiplex PCR was the method, and the copy in TCRdb shows in-frame clones only, minus some. The top ten clones hold roughly 2.2% of a sample with hundreds of thousands of clones, 75% to 90% of them seen once. V was shortened by 3 bases and J by 2 bases, with 11 bases between the two germline ends. The CDR3 has 14 amino acids. Germline V CDR1 and CDR2: MNHEY, SVGEGT. The cohort comprised adults aged about 18 to 100 years residing in about 25 US areas. The sample taken for sequencing was PBMCs or T cells enriched from blood (not recorded which). This clonotype was sampled from a man in his thirties or forties who had recovered from COVID-19. The genes are TRBV6-2 or TRBV6-3 and TRBJ2-7; D is unresolved. In DNA, the CDR3 is TGTGCCAGCAGTTATTCACGGGTAACCTACGAGCAGTACTTC. Residues: CASSYSRVTYEQYF.